The T cell receptor (beta chain) described here comes from a study of cytomegalovirus exposure and HLA in healthy donors (dated by TCRdb to the late 2010s). At the level of the whole study: In an earlier analysis of 587 of the donors, about 260 Gb of sequence data and approximately 100 million unique TCR beta sequences from roughly 180 million T cells were reported. Class I and class II HLA loci were covered by the typing at four-digit resolution. A later analysis re-examined previously published TCR beta repertoires from around 670 donors and added high-resolution HLA genotyping to investigate patterns of TCR occurrence. The aim of the study was to test whether cataloging public T cell receptors could identify signatures of past pathogen exposure. In an earlier analysis of roughly 540 of the donors, high-throughput TCR beta sequencing was used to judge whether each TCR beta V gene segment behaved as functional or pseudogenic. In a later genetic analysis, genome-wide SNP genotypes for about three fifths of the roughly 670 donors were used, and that subset was treated as a discovery cohort. Along with the 666-subject first cohort, a separate validation cohort of over a hundred different subjects was used. Donor age, sex, ethnicity and CMV serostatus were compiled together with the repertoire data. The T cell repertoires of 670 or so subjects were profiled by immunosequencing and related to cytomegalovirus serostatus. An early release covering 550 to 650 HLA-typed donors comprised about 310 gigabases of sequencing data and 85 million or so unique TCR sequences. Typing coverage differed by locus: A, B, C, DRB1 and DQB1 were typed in about 620-640 donors, DQA1 in approximately 520, DPA1 in around 610, and DPB1 in just under 490. The genetic ancestry cluster associated with self-reported Caucasian donors included about four fifths of the roughly 390 genotyped donors. Among about 370 genotyped donors of the cohort, an average of roughly 230,000 unique TCR beta nucleotide sequences was sequenced per donor, of which 15% to 20% were non-productive. All discovery cohort repertoires had been generated on a single sequencing platform. About five DR-DQ haplotypes were treated as single units for association and clustering because of strong linkage in the cohort. The study combined high-throughput TCR immunosequencing, statistical association of individual TCRs with disease status, and machine learning to predict cytomegalovirus infection status. Rather than drawing on any new phenotypic data, the later analysis identified candidate immune exposures from TCR beta sequences and the way those sequences occurred across donors. General conclusions and limits of the study: CMV serostatus was the only immune exposure information available for the cohort. The sequencing pipeline was judged likely to have produced a cluster of highly shared sequence variants as a technical artifact. In a later analysis, HLA-associated TCR beta chains showed more clonal expansion and lower generation probabilities than non-associated chains that were equally common. Three of the identified cytomegalovirus-associated TCR beta chains were confirmed in vitro to be specific for cytomegalovirus antigens. According to a later genetic analysis, donors in an Asian-associated ancestry cluster had fewer N-insertions in productive TCRs than the roughly 700-donor mean. Broadly in line with IMGT annotations, most TCR beta V segments showed up in productive rearrangements about 87% or about 30% of the time in an earlier analysis of about 500 of the donors. While some public TCRs were present in many individuals, most TCR sequences turned up only very rarely across donors. In a later analysis, the rate of TCR association differed among HLA loci, with DRB1 alleles having the most associated TCRs and HLA-C alleles having the fewest. According to a later analysis, most CMV-associated TCR beta chains appeared to be HLA-restricted, and the HLA associations seemed to be driven largely by CMV exposure. It was suggested by the authors that the approach could potentially be generalized to other disease states and immunological phenotypes. A total of roughly 160 TCR beta chains were listed by the study as associated with cytomegalovirus. A later genetic analysis associated a missense DCLRE1C variant with V-gene and J-gene trimming of TCR beta chains, and an independent cohort replicated the association. Because HLA typing was missing for some donors at each locus, association tests included only the typed subset. Sequencing depth was assumed to be roughly uniform across donors in the presence/absence analyses, though that assumption may not hold. A later analysis associated some 17,000 TCR beta sequences with specific HLA alleles at a false discovery rate of 0.05. Only TCR beta chains were sequenced in this cohort, and the absence of alpha or paired-chain data limited detectable features. When HLA alleles, especially DR and DQ, strongly co-occurred, TCR associations were difficult to assign to individual alleles. Several of the top co-occurrence clusters appeared to be linked to parvovirus B19, influenza, CMV and Epstein-Barr virus, according to a later analysis. The earlier analysis of 587 of the donors excluded some 15 rarely observed V segments, including chromosome 9 orphons, because counts were too low. A further reported finding was that TCR beta sequences accurately predicted the HLA-A and HLA-B alleles for most subjects in the first cohort. The classifier was reported to diagnose cytomegalovirus status with high specificity and sensitivity in both the original cohort and the validation cohort. Linkage disequilibrium might explain the correlated functional status among segregating V segments, but an unknown experimental factor could not be excluded. The 87-base-pair reads could not distinguish some IMGT-functional V segments, including TRBV6-2 and TRBV6-3, so those segments were excluded.

The library was built by means of the immunoSEQ multiplex PCR assay. A mixture of 60 forward primers for TCR Vbeta segments and 13 reverse primers for TCR Jbeta segments was used in the multiplex PCR. The CDR3 region of rearranged TCR beta genes was amplified from genomic DNA by a multiplex PCR assay. The amplified TCR beta libraries were sequenced on the Illumina HiSeq System as 87-base-pair reads. In the source study's methods: In a later analysis, around 80 million unique TCR beta chains were counted across the approximately 640 repertoires, and about 10 million of these chains were shared by at least two donors. Raw reads were error-corrected and collapsed into unique sequences with a nearest-neighbor algorithm that merged closely related sequences to remove PCR and sequencing errors. Alignment of CDR3 sequences to IMGT reference sequences was used to assign V, D and J gene segments. Each retained sequence needed at least a six-nucleotide match to both a V gene segment and a J gene segment. A rearrangement was called productive if the CDR3 had no stop codons and remained in frame with V and J, and every other rearrangement was called non-productive. CDR3 was defined by IMGT convention, running from the second conserved V-encoded cysteine to the conserved J-encoded phenylalanine. In an earlier analysis of roughly 580 of the donors, sequences lacking an unambiguous match to a single V gene segment were excluded. In an earlier analysis of about 590 of the donors, a V segment was called functional when productive rearrangements were above 56.7%, and segregating when the standard deviation between donors exceeded 5%. A statistical classification framework was built for diagnosing cytomegalovirus status from the catalog of TCR beta chain sequences. In a later analysis, TCR nucleotide sequences were compared against IMGT/GENE-DB human TR gene sequences so that V and J genes could be assigned. A later analysis assigned CDR3 sequences and most-parsimonious VDJ recombination scenarios with the TCRdist pipeline. A later analysis defined each TCR beta chain by its CDR3 amino acid sequence plus V-gene family, and excluded reads lacking a unique V-gene family. In a later analysis, around 650 highly shared, low-generation-probability nucleotide sequences were removed to address suspected cross-contamination and a sequencing artifact. In a later analysis, a clonal expansion index for each public chain was calculated from normalized within-repertoire ranks of inferred template counts. Generation probabilities in a later analysis came from a VDJ recombination model fitted to out-of-frame rearrangements, and those results were checked against IGoR. In a later analysis, TCR-TCR, TCR-HLA and TCR-CMV co-occurrence was scored with hypergeometric tests, and a repertoire-size bias correction was applied to TCR pairs. To estimate false discovery rates, a later analysis permuted the HLA or CMV assignments 20 times. In a later analysis, co-occurring TCRs were grouped with DBSCAN, and TCRdist sequence similarity was added when clustering was performed within HLA-allele-positive subsets. Repertoires with fewer than 30,000 or more than 120,000 public chains, plus five repertoires with anomalous nucleotide sharing, were excluded from co-occurrence clustering. TCRdb stores this immuneACCESS table with in-frame sequences only. Part of the clones is absent; in the studies checked, under half of the shortfall reflects unresolved V genes, and no reason is known for the rest. That table supplies the V and J calls and clone size; D and trimming were determined from the DNA. This sample is represented by 190,000 or so clones; around 83% of them were singletons. Clones ranked in the top ten supply 1.6% of the sample.

A note on this clone: Its target antigen remains unknown. Per-nucleotide qualities are absent, and no much larger clonotype sits a single base away.

The CDR3, from cysteine to phenylalanine, totals 17 residues. The DNA shown is the 51-base CDR3, in frame from base 1. The CDR1 and CDR2 encoded by the germline V gene are MGHRA and YSYEKL. V was cut back by 0 bases and J by 2 bases, leaving a gap of 13 bases between them. In total, around 600 healthy bone marrow donors made up the cohort. Cohort members were all nominally healthy when sampled, although unrecorded immune exposures were likely present. The donor tested CMV seronegative, placing the donor among the 300 to 450 seronegative members of the cohort. Every donor gave a peripheral blood sample, and the peripheral blood mononuclear cells from that sample were used for TCR beta sequencing. The Qiagen DNeasy Blood Extraction Kit was used to extract genomic DNA from the blood cell samples.

Recombination joined TRBV4-1 with TRBJ1-4, and perhaps TRBD1 as D gene, on 5 matching bases. The sequence derives from a man aged 45-65 years in good health and CMV-seronegative. The sequencing sample was made of PBMCs. For the CDR3, the sequence is CASSQEGRGGTNEKLFF. DNA sequence: TGCGCCAGCAGCCAAGAGGGTAGGGGAGGCACTAATGAAAAACTGTTTTTT.